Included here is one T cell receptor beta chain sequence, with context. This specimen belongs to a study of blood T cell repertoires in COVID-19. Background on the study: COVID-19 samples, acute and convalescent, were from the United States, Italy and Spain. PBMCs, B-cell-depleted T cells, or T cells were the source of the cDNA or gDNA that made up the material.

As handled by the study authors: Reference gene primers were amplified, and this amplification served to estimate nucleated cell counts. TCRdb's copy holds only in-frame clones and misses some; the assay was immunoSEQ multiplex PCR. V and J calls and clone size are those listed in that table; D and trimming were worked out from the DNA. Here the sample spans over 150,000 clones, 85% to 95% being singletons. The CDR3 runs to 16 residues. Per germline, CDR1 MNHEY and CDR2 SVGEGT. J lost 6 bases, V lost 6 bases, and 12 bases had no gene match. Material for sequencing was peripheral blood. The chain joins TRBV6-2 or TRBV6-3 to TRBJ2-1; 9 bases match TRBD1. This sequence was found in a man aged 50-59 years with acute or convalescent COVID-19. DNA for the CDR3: TGTGCCAGCAGCCCCCGATGGACAGGGGCGGGCAATGAGCAGTTCTTC. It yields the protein CASSPRWTGAGNEQFF.